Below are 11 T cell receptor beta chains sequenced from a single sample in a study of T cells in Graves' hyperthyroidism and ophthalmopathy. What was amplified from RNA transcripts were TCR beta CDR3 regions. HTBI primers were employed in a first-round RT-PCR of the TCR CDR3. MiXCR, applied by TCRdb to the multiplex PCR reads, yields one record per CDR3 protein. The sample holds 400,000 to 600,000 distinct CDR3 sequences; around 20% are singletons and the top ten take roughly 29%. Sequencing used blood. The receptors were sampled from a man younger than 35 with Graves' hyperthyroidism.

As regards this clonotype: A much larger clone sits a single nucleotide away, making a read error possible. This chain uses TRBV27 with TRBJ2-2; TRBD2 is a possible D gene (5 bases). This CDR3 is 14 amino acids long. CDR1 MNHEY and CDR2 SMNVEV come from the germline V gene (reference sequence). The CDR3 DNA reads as TGTGCCAGCAGTTTTGAGCTGAACACCGGGGAGCTGTGTTTT. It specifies CASSFELNTGELCF.

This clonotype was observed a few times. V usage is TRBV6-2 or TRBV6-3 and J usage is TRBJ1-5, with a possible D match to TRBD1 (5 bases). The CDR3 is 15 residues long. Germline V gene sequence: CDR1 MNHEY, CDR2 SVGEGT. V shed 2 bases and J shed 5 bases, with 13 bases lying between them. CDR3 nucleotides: TGTGCCAGCAGTTACGCCAGGGCTGTAGATCAGCCCCAGCATTTT. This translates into CASSYARAVDQPQHF.

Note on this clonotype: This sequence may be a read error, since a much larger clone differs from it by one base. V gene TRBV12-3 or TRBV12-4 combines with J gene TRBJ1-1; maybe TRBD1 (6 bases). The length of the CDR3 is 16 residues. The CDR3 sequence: CASSPPGGARNSEAFF. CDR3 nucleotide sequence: TGTGCCAGCAGCCCACCGGGGGGCGCTCGGAACTCTGAAGCTTTCTTT.

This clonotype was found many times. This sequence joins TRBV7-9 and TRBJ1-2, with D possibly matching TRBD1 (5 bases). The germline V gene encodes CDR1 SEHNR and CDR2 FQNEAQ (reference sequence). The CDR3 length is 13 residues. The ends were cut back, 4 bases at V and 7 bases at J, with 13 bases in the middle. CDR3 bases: TGTGCCAGCAGCTCCCTCGGGGCTTCTGGCTACACCTTC. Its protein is CASSSLGASGYTF.

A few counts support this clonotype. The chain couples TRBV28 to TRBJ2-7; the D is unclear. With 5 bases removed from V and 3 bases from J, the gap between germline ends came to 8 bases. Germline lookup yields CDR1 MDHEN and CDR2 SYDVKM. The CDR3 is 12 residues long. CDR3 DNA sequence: TGTGCCAGCAGTCCCCATAGCTACGAGCAGTACTTC. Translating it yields CASSPHSYEQYF.

The CDR3 sequence is CSARDQRHYGYTF. The CDR3 bases are TGCAGTGCTAGAGATCAGCGGCACTATGGCTACACCTTC. The chain joins TRBV20-1 to TRBJ1-2; D gene unclear. Germline V gives CDR1 DFQATT, CDR2 SNEGSKA (reference sequence). With 0 bases removed from V and 3 bases from J, the gap between germline ends came to 8 bases. This CDR3 region has 13 residues.

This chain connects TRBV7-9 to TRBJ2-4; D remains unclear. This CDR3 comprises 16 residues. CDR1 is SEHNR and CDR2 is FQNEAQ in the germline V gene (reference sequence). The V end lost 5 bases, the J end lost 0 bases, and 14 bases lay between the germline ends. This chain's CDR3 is CASSNDTRLAKNIQYF. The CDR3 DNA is TGTGCCAGCAGCAATGACACACGACTAGCCAAAAACATTCAGTACTTC.

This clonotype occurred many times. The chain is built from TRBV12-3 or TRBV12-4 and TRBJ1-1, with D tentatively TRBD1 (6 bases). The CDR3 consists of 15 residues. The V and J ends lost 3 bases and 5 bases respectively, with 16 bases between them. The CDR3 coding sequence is TGTGCCAGCAGTTTTCTGGCAGGGGAGCTGACTGAAGCTTTCTTT. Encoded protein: CASSFLAGELTEAFF.

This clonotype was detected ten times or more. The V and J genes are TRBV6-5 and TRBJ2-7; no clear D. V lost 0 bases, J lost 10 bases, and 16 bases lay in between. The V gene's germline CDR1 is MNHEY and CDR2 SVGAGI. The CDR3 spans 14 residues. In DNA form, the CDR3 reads TGTGCCAGCAGTTACTCGGGCGGCCTATCGGATCAGTACTTC. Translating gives CASSYSGGLSDQYF.

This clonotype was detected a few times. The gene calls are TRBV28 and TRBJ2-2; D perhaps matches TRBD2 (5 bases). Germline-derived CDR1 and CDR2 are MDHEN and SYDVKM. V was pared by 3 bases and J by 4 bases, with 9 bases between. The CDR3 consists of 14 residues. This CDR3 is CASSLGESTGELFF. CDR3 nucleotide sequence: TGTGCCAGCAGTTTGGGAGAGAGCACCGGGGAGCTGTTTTTT.

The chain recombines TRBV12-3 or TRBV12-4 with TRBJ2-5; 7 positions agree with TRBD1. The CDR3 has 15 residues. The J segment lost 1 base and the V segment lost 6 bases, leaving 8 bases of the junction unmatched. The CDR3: CASSPRGQSQETQYF. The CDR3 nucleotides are TGTGCCAGCAGCCCAAGGGGACAGTCCCAAGAGACCCAGTACTTC.